This TCR beta chain emerged from a study of response to subunit inactivated influenza vaccine. Findings and caveats of the study: That few new T cells are recruited by each seasonal influenza vaccination was the authors' suggestion.

The germline CDR1 and CDR2 sequences are SQVTM and ANQGSEA. This CDR3 region has 14 residues. The V segment lost 5 bases and the J segment 7 bases; nucleotides outside the gene matches: 13. Only a few counts were recorded for this clonotype. Its antigen is still unknown. TCRdb ran MiXCR on the RT-PCR reads and lists one entry per CDR3 protein. The table lists 500,000 or so distinct CDR3 sequences, roughly 9.7% of them singletons. Source: PBMCs from blood, taken more than 35 days after vaccination. The clonotype comes from a man aged 45-60 years who received an inactivated influenza vaccine. The J gene is TRBJ2-5, the V gene TRBV29-1; 7 nucleotides align to TRBD2. CDR3 sequence: CSVFGGGKTGTQYF. The DNA for the CDR3 is TGCAGCGTTTTCGGGGGAGGGAAAACGGGGACCCAGTACTTC.